This record concerns one T cell receptor (beta chain) sequence. This entry is derived from a study of blood T cell repertoires in COVID-19. Repertoires were generated with immunoSEQ multiplex PCR, while TCRdb's copy carries only in-frame clones and drops some. The repertoire holds fewer than 350,000 clones, just under 85% seen once, with less than 4.5% in the top ten. The CDR3 is 16 amino acids. From germline, CDR1 is MGHRA and CDR2 YSYEKL. V lost 0 bases to trimming and J lost 1 base, with 9 bases between them. What was sequenced was peripheral blood. J is TRBJ2-2 and V is TRBV4-1; maybe TRBD2 (5 bases). The sequence came from a woman aged 45-60 years with active or convalescent COVID-19. The CDR3 DNA sequence: TGCGCCAGCAGCCAAGAAATAGCGAGGAACACCGGGGAGCTGTTTTTT. This gives the protein CASSQEIARNTGELFF.